The 18 T cell receptor beta chains given below trace back to one sample, sequenced in a study of T cells expressing NK-cell markers. After re-calling the 5' RACE reads, TCRdb lists one entry per CDR3 protein, DNA absent. In total, the table holds more than 120,000 distinct CDR3 sequences. Input material: blood T cells: a sorted CD56 or NKG2C T cell subset, CD4+ or CD8+ T cells, or bulk PBMC T cells (not recorded which). These receptors were collected from a man aged 18 to 29 in good health.

The V and J genes are TRBV5-6 and TRBJ1-1; lacking DNA, the TRBD1 call made by TCRdb goes unchecked. This CDR3 has 14 residues. Germline values: CDR1 SGHDT, CDR2 YYEEEE. The CDR3 spells CASSYGTGDTEAFF. The full variable domain, rest sourced from reference TRBV5-6 and TRBJ1-1, is DAGVTQSPTHLIKTRGQQVTLRCSPKSGHDTVSWYQQALGQGPQFIFQYYEEEERQRGNFPDRFSGHQFPNYSSELNVNALLLGDSALYLCASSYGTGDTEAFFGQGTRLTVV.

The V gene is TRBV30, the J gene TRBJ2-5; TCRdb's D gene call, TRBD2, goes unchecked for lack of DNA. The germline gives CDR1 GTSNPN, CDR2 SVGIG (reference sequence). The CDR3 is made up of 15 amino acids. The CDR3: CAWSATGLPQETQYF.

The rearrangement uses TRBV11-2 and TRBJ1-4. The germline CDR1 and CDR2 sequences are SGHAT and FQNNGV. The CDR3 is 14 amino acids. This chain's CDR3 is CASSLYIGSEKLFF.

V usage is TRBV20-1 and J usage is TRBJ2-5; the D gene TCRdb calls, TRBD2, cannot be checked with no DNA. Per germline, CDR1 DFQATT and CDR2 SNEGSKA (reference sequence). This CDR3 contains 17 residues. The CDR3 spells CSADNGEGLGTPETQYF.

V usage is TRBV4-1 and J usage is TRBJ2-2; the TRBD2 assignment by TCRdb is unverifiable without DNA. This CDR3 comprises 17 residues. Germline-derived CDR1 and CDR2 are MGHRA and YSYEKL. CDR3 in amino acids: CASSQDGSGTITGELFF.

J is TRBJ2-1 and V is TRBV5-8; TCRdb gives TRBD2 as the D gene, but with no DNA this cannot be confirmed. Germline assignment: CDR1 SGHTS and CDR2 YDEGEE. CDR3 length: 15 amino acids. The CDR3 reads CASKVSVSGWFEQFF.

The rearrangement links TRBV15 to TRBJ2-1; the TCRdb D gene call, TRBD1, has no DNA to confirm it. Germline V gives CDR1 LNHNV, CDR2 YYDKDF (reference sequence). The CDR3 runs to 15 residues. CDR3 protein: CATSRDRGGYNEQFF.

The chain has TRBV25-1 and TRBJ2-1; the D call from TCRdb, TRBD1, cannot be confirmed without DNA. In germline, CDR1 is MGHDK, CDR2 SYGVNS. CDR3 size: 16 residues. The CDR3 is CASSPRLSRSYNEQFF.

The chain joins TRBV6-5 to TRBJ2-2; the D gene TCRdb calls, TRBD1, cannot be checked with no DNA. This CDR3 comprises 16 residues. Germline V gives CDR1 MNHEY, CDR2 SVGAGI. CDR3 residues: CASSYSDYRGTGELFF.

V gene TRBV4-1 combines with J gene TRBJ2-5; as DNA is missing, the TRBD2 call by TCRdb cannot be tested. The CDR3 has 15 residues. CDR1 is MGHRA and CDR2 is YSYEKL in the germline V gene. CDR3 sequence: CASSQVVAGGETQYF.

The chain carries TRBV6-5 and TRBJ1-5. Germline lookup yields CDR1 MNHEY and CDR2 SVGAGI. The CDR3 spans 18 residues. CDR3: CASSYSNPLEGSNQPQHF.

CDR3 region: CASSSPDREVDTQYF. The chain employs TRBV27 and TRBJ2-3; TCRdb designates TRBD1, a call that cannot be tested without DNA. This CDR3 contains 15 residues. Per germline, CDR1 MNHEY and CDR2 SMNVEV (reference sequence).

The chain has TRBV5-4 and TRBJ2-5; lacking DNA, the TRBD1 call made by TCRdb goes unchecked. Germline V gives CDR1 SGHNT, CDR2 YYREEE (reference sequence). The CDR3 loop spans 15 amino acids. This chain's CDR3 is CASSLGGHIQETQYF. Combining the CDR3 with reference TRBV5-4 and TRBJ2-5 gives the whole variable domain ETGVTQSPTHLIKTRGQQVTLRCSSQSGHNTVSWYQQALGQGPQFIFQYYREEENGRGNFPPRFSGLQFPNYSSELNVNALELDDSALYLCASSLGGHIQETQYFGPGTRLLVL.

The chain has TRBV29-1 and TRBJ2-1; the D gene TCRdb calls, TRBD2, cannot be checked with no DNA. Germline V gives CDR1 SQVTM, CDR2 ANQGSEA. The CDR3 extends over 13 amino acids. CDR3 sequence: CSVERGPGNEQFF.

The J gene is TRBJ2-1, the V gene TRBV7-6; with no DNA, the TCRdb D assignment of TRBD2 cannot be verified. Per germline, CDR1 SGHVS and CDR2 FNYEAQ. The CDR3 loop spans 14 amino acids. The CDR3 here is CASSPRDQNNEQFF.

This chain uses TRBV12-3 or TRBV12-4 with TRBJ2-1; the TCRdb call, TRBD2, lacks DNA for checking. The CDR3 is made up of 13 amino acids. CDR3 amino acids: CASTGSGRGEQFF.

The V and J genes are TRBV12-3 or TRBV12-4 and TRBJ2-5; TCRdb picks TRBD1, but there is no DNA to check that call. The CDR3 sequence is 15 residues long. Here the CDR3 reads CASSLTPGRQETQYF.

The chain recombines TRBV20-1 with TRBJ2-1; as DNA is missing, the TRBD2 call by TCRdb cannot be tested. The CDR3 sequence is 13 residues long. CDR1 and CDR2 (germline): DFQATT, SNEGSKA (reference sequence). CDR3 residues: CSADAGEGHEQFF.